This record looks at one T cell receptor beta chain sequence and its context. Baseline was the first blood sampling point, followed by cycle 4 day 1 and cycle 7 day 1. The CDR3 extends over 15 amino acids. Germline V CDR1 and CDR2: SGHTA, FQGNSA. The V end lost 5 bases, the J end lost 4 bases, and 17 bases lay between the germline ends. These data belong to a study of OX40 agonist ivuxolimab in advanced cancers. Whole-study context: The patients got ivuxolimab, which is an agonistic anti-OX40 (CD134) antibody. Patients were infused with ivuxolimab every 2 weeks at 0.01 to 10 mg/kg.

Only in-frame clones appear in the TCRdb table, and some are missing; sequencing was by immunoSEQ multiplex PCR. The sample lists some 90,000 clones, more than 85% occurring once. The source is an adult with an advanced solid tumor such as melanoma, head and neck, liver or kidney cancer. Sequenced material: CD4+ or CD8+ T cells sorted from blood, taken in a trial of the OX40 agonist ivuxolimab. V usage is TRBV7-2 and J usage is TRBJ1-1; D unresolved. CDR3 loop: CASSARLPRSTEAFF. CDR3 bases: TGTGCCAGCAGCGCGCGACTGCCCCGATCCACTGAAGCTTTCTTT.